The clone carrying this TCR beta chain came up a few times. No antigen is known for it. The data derive from a study of blood T cells in healthy people across ages. Study outcomes and limitations: Considered underestimates were the diversity estimates obtained from one million T cells.

This CDR3 is 14 amino acids long. Trimming removed 2 bases from V and 0 bases from J, with 8 bases in between. The germline CDR1 and CDR2 sequences are KGHSY and FQNENV. Samples had at least 7 million PBMCs isolated from them. With each sample, at least 5 micrograms of total RNA were extracted. With a J-beta primer mix and a sample-barcoded 5' primer, a second PCR ran about 6 to 11 cycles. Each TCR beta cDNA got a 12-nucleotide random molecular identifier. TCRdb ran MiXCR on the 5' RACE reads and lists one entry per CDR3 protein. The table records a few hundred thousand distinct CDR3 sequences, about 52% of them present only once.

Material for sequencing was blood. The rearrangement links TRBV16 to TRBJ2-7; D is unresolved. The TCR comes from a man in his fifties or sixties in good health. The CDR3 nucleotides are TGTGCCAGCAGCCAAGTCGGAAACTCCTACGAGCAGTACTTC. As protein: CASSQVGNSYEQYF.